One sample yielded the 27 T cell receptor beta chains listed below, sequenced in a study of beta chain features in type 1 diabetes. Investigators reverse transcribed all isolated RNA, so they sequenced expressed TCRB transcripts. Generated by immunoSEQ multiplex PCR, the TCRdb table keeps only in-frame clones and is missing some. The sample lists 900,000 or so clones, roughly 16% occurring once. What was sequenced was naive CD4+ T cells from blood. The receptors stem from a woman under 30 in good health.

Worth noting for this clone: The sample has other DNA sequences that encode this CDR3 too. The chain has TRBV7-9 and TRBJ2-7, with no clear D. CDR3 length: 12 amino acids. Germline V gene sequence: CDR1 SEHNR, CDR2 FQNEAQ (reference sequence). Trimming left V 3 bases short and J 0 bases short, with 3 bases between. This CDR3 reads CASSFTSYEQYF. The DNA for the CDR3 is TGTGCCAGCAGCTTTACCTCCTACGAGCAGTACTTC.

The chain carries TRBV2 and TRBJ2-7; D might be TRBD1 or TRBD2, each matching 5 bases. The germline V and J ends were trimmed by 1 base and 4 bases, with 20 bases remaining between them. CDR1 SNHLY and CDR2 FYNNEI come from the germline V gene. This CDR3 spans 17 amino acids. The CDR3, as DNA: TGTGCCAGCAGTGAAGATCGGGACGGCGGGCTCTCGTACGAGCAGTACTTC. Protein product: CASSEDRDGGLSYEQYF.

The rearrangement links TRBV5-4 to TRBJ2-5; D call uncertain. V lost 2 bases, J lost 2 bases, and 7 bases lay in between. The CDR3 runs 13 residues. CDR1 is SGHNT, CDR2 YYREEE, per germline (reference sequence). This CDR3 reads CASSLSLQETQYF. The DNA of the CDR3 is TGTGCCAGCAGCTTATCTCTGCAAGAGACCCAGTACTTC.

This clone showed up just a few times. The chain joins TRBV18 to TRBJ2-7; no clear D. V was pared by 3 bases and J by 3 bases, with 15 bases between. Germline lookup yields CDR1 KGHSH and CDR2 LQKENI. The CDR3 runs 15 residues. The CDR3: CASSPQDGTRYEQYF. In DNA, the CDR3 is TGTGCCAGCTCACCCCAGGACGGAACCCGCTACGAGCAGTACTTC.

This chain connects TRBV9 to TRBJ2-3; no clear D gene. Germline V lookup: CDR1 SGDLS, CDR2 YYNGEE. V lost 5 bases, J lost 4 bases, and 17 bases lay in between. This CDR3 has 15 residues. CDR3 sequence: CASSQSGRESDTQYF. The CDR3 bases are TGTGCCAGCAGTCAGTCCGGTCGAGAATCAGATACGCAGTATTTT. Using reference TRBV9 and TRBJ2-3 for the parts outside the CDR3, the full variable domain is DSGVTQTPKHLITATGQRVTLRCSPRSGDLSVYWYQQSLDQGLQFLIQYYNGEERAKGNILERFSAQQFPDLHSELNLSSLELGDSALYFCASSQSGRESDTQYFGPGTRLTVL.

V and J are TRBV10-2 and TRBJ2-1, with 9 bases aligning to TRBD2. The CDR3 loop spans 17 amino acids. After removal of 0 bases from V and 2 bases from J, the junction contained 5 bases not matched to a gene. Germline V gene sequence: CDR1 WSHSY, CDR2 SAAADI. The CDR3 sequence is CASSESVGGRAYNEQFF. The CDR3 bases are TGCGCCAGCAGTGAGTCGGTTGGCGGGAGGGCCTACAATGAGCAGTTCTTC.

The gene calls are TRBV11-2 and TRBJ2-1, with D possibly TRBD1 on 6 matching bases. This CDR3 is 15 amino acids long. The V end was cut by 1 base, the J end by 2 bases, with 9 bases between. Germline CDR1 and CDR2: SGHAT and FQNNGV. CDR3 bases: TGTGCCAGCAGCTTAGGCAGGACAGCCTACAATGAGCAGTTCTTC. The encoded protein is CASSLGRTAYNEQFF. Looking up the rest from reference TRBV11-2 and TRBJ2-1 gives the full variable domain: EAGVAQSPRYKIIEKRQSVAFWCNPISGHATLYWYQQILGQGPKLLIQFQNNGVVDDSQLPKDRFSAERLKGVDSTLKIQPAKLEDSAVYLCASSLGRTAYNEQFFGPGTRLTVL.

This clone was seen a handful of times. Other nucleotide sequences in the sample specify the same CDR3. This chain uses TRBV5-1 with TRBJ2-2, with D possibly being TRBD2 (6 bases). Trimming removed 4 bases at V and 7 bases at J, with 17 bases between. Germline CDR1 is SGHRS and CDR2 is YFSETQ. The CDR3 loop spans 15 amino acids. The CDR3 here is CASSPGPRRDGELFF. The DNA for the CDR3 is TGCGCCAGCAGCCCTGGACCACGGAGGGACGGGGAGCTGTTTTTT. Variable domain in full (rest from reference TRBV5-1 and TRBJ2-2): KAGVTQTPRYLIKTRGQQVTLSCSPISGHRSVSWYQQTPGQGLQFLFEYFSETQRNKGNFPGRFSGRQFSNSRSEMNVSTLELGDSALYLCASSPGPRRDGELFFGEGSRLTVL.

This clone was picked up a small number of times. In the same sample, other DNA sequences code for this CDR3. The V and J genes are TRBV7-9 and TRBJ2-3, with D possibly being TRBD1 (5 bases). Germline V gene sequence: CDR1 SEHNR, CDR2 FQNEAQ (reference sequence). The length of the CDR3 is 15 residues. V lost 1 base, J lost 1 base, and 9 bases lay in between. CDR3 protein: CASSLGTSGTDTQYF. The CDR3 coding sequence is TGTGCCAGCAGCTTAGGGACATCCGGCACAGATACGCAGTATTTT.

This sequence joins TRBV25-1 and TRBJ2-7; D may be TRBD1 (6 bases). The germline V gene encodes CDR1 MGHDK and CDR2 SYGVNS. This CDR3 region has 15 residues. The V end was cut by 2 bases, the J end by 3 bases, with 14 bases between. The DNA for the CDR3 is TGTGCCAGCAGTGAAACAACAGGGAGTCACTACGAGCAGTACTTC. Protein sequence: CASSETTGSHYEQYF.

The CDR3 is CASSRRQGTYEQYF. The DNA of the CDR3 is TGTGCCAGTAGTCGTAGACAGGGAACCTACGAGCAGTACTTC. V and J are TRBV19 and TRBJ2-7; 7 bases map to TRBD1. The CDR3 spans 14 residues. In germline, CDR1 is LNHDA, CDR2 SQIVND (reference sequence). V was pared by 5 bases and J by 2 bases, with 6 bases of the junction left unmatched.

This clone has a handful of counts. The V and J genes are TRBV18 and TRBJ1-4, with D uncertain. Trimming cost V 0 bases and J 8 bases, with 10 bases left between them. The CDR3 runs 14 residues. Germline CDR1 reads KGHSH; CDR2 reads LQKENI. In DNA, the CDR3 is TGTGCCAGCTCACCACCGGAGCTGCGGGAAAAACTGTTTTTT. Its translation is CASSPPELREKLFF.

This clone has only a few counts. V is TRBV9 and J is TRBJ2-7; D might be TRBD1 (8 bases). Trimming took 4 bases from V and 5 from J, leaving 19 bases between them. Germline V gives CDR1 SGDLS, CDR2 YYNGEE. The CDR3 has 15 residues. CDR3 sequence: CASSPGGTGFNEQYF. The CDR3 nucleotides are TGTGCCAGCAGCCCCGGGGGGACAGGCTTTAACGAGCAGTACTTC. Filled out from reference TRBV9 and TRBJ2-7, the complete variable domain reads DSGVTQTPKHLITATGQRVTLRCSPRSGDLSVYWYQQSLDQGLQFLIQYYNGEERAKGNILERFSAQQFPDLHSELNLSSLELGDSALYFCASSPGGTGFNEQYFGPGTRLTVT.

The V and J genes are TRBV5-1 and TRBJ1-5, with 7 bases that match TRBD1. Germline values: CDR1 SGHRS, CDR2 YFSETQ. The CDR3 loop spans 13 amino acids. DNA for the CDR3: TGCACCCCCGAGCAGGGGGTGAATCAGCCCCAGCATTTT. This encodes CTPEQGVNQPQHF.

The chain is built from TRBV7-9 and TRBJ2-7, with 10 positions matching TRBD2. With V trimmed by 3 bases and J by 1 base, 6 bases remained unmatched. In germline, CDR1 is SEHNR, CDR2 FQNEAQ (reference sequence). There are 16 residues in the CDR3. DNA of the CDR3: TGTGCCAGCAGCTTGCCTAGCGGGAGTAGGTCCTACGAGCAGTACTTC. It specifies CASSLPSGSRSYEQYF.

This clone appeared a few times. This rearrangement joins TRBV1 to TRBJ2-5; the table's TRBD2 call for D was not verified on the DNA. TRBV1 is an annotated pseudogene. The CDR3 extends over 16 amino acids. CDR3 coding DNA: TGCACCAGCAGCCAAGGCTGGCGGGAGTCTGAAGAGACCCAGTACTTC. This translates into CTSSQGWRESEETQYF.

Comment on this clone: One end of the junction varies from germline; a read error may be responsible. J is TRBJ1-1 and V is TRBV2, with 9 bases fitting TRBD1. CDR3 length: 15 amino acids. Germline V gene lookup returns CDR1 SNHLY and CDR2 FYNNEI. DNA of the CDR3: TGTGCCAGCAGTGCCGCCGGGACAGGGAACGCTGAAGCTTTCTTT. Amino acids: CASSAAGTGNAEAFF.

The sample holds a few counts of this clone. In the same sample, other DNA sequences code for this CDR3. The J gene is TRBJ2-3, the V gene TRBV7-3; possible D gene TRBD1, 5 bases. The germline V gene encodes CDR1 SGHTA and CDR2 FQGTGA. CDR3 length: 13 residues. The V and J ends lost 3 bases and 3 bases respectively, with 7 bases between them. CDR3 in amino acids: CASSFRGTDTQYF. CDR3 DNA sequence: TGTGCCAGCAGCTTTAGGGGTACAGATACGCAGTATTTT.

Turning to this clone: Compared with germline, one end of the junction differs, possibly owing to a read error. This sequence joins TRBV7-7 and TRBJ2-5, with D possibly matching TRBD1 (6 bases). This CDR3 spans 14 amino acids. Germline assignment: CDR1 SSHAT and CDR2 FNYEAQ (reference sequence). The CDR3 DNA reads as TGTGCTAGCAGCTTGCAGGGGATGGGAGAGACCCAGTACTTC. It is translated as CASSLQGMGETQYF. Full variable domain (outside the CDR3, taken from reference TRBV7-7 and TRBJ2-5): GAGVSQSPRYKVTKRGQDVTLRCDPISSHATLYWYQQALGQGPEFLTYFNYEAQPDKSGLPSDRFSAERPEGSISTLTIQRTEQRDSAMYRCASSLQGMGETQYFGPGTRLLVL.

The chain has TRBV28 and TRBJ2-4, with a tentative D call TRBD2 (6 bases). The CDR3 has 14 residues. Trimming shortened V by 7 bases and J by 0 bases, and 10 bases separated the two germline ends. The germline CDR1 and CDR2 sequences are MDHEN and SYDVKM. The CDR3: CASIGSRAKNIQYF. CDR3 coding DNA: TGTGCCAGCATCGGGAGTCGAGCCAAAAACATTCAGTACTTC.

This clone was counted only a few times. The genes are TRBV19 and TRBJ1-2, with D uncertain. V was clipped by 3 bases and J by 5 bases, with 10 bases between them. The CDR3 is 13 amino acids. Per the germline V gene, CDR1 is LNHDA and CDR2 is SQIVND (reference sequence). DNA for the CDR3: TGTGCCAGTAGTATCCCTGGACCTTATGGCTACACCTTC. It translates to CASSIPGPYGYTF.

The table lists this clone with a few counts. The chain links TRBV2 to TRBJ2-1, with 9 bases matching TRBD2. Losses at the gene ends were 2 bases for V and 6 bases for J; bases not matched to a gene: 5. This CDR3 contains 15 residues. Germline V gene data show CDR1 as SNHLY and CDR2 as FYNNEI. DNA for the CDR3: TGTGCCAGCAGTGAATGGCTAGCGGGGACCAATGAGCAGTTCTTC. The encoded protein is CASSEWLAGTNEQFF. Supplemented by reference TRBV2 and TRBJ2-1, the full variable domain reads EPEVTQTPSHQVTQMGQEVILRCVPISNHLYFYWYRQILGQKVEFLVSFYNNEISEKSEIFDDQFSVERPDGSNFTLKIRSTKLEDSAMYFCASSEWLAGTNEQFFGPGTRLTVL.

This chain links TRBV5-6 with TRBJ1-2; D is unclear. The CDR3 consists of 16 residues. Germline lookup yields CDR1 SGHDT and CDR2 YYEEEE. Trimming removed 3 bases at V and 0 bases at J, with 15 bases between. CDR3 sequence reads: CASSYNPRGANYGYTF. The CDR3 DNA sequence: TGTGCCAGCAGCTACAACCCCCGGGGTGCTAACTATGGCTACACCTTC.

The chain carries TRBV7-9 and TRBJ2-2, with D maybe TRBD1 (5 bases). CDR3 length: 16 residues. The germline V gene encodes CDR1 SEHNR and CDR2 FQNEAQ (reference sequence). Trimming stripped 6 bases from V and 3 bases from J, with 17 bases between. CDR3 residues: CASSLKSGWHTGELFF. CDR3 nucleotides: TGTGCCAGCAGTTTAAAATCAGGGTGGCACACCGGGGAGCTGTTTTTT.

The chain links TRBV7-2 to TRBJ1-1; no reliable D call. CDR3 length: 12 residues. Trimming pared 5 bases from V and 5 bases from J, leaving 9 bases between. Germline V lookup: CDR1 SGHTA, CDR2 FQGNSA. The CDR3 reads CASSRGRTEAFF. The CDR3 DNA is TGTGCCAGCAGCAGAGGACGGACTGAAGCTTTCTTT.

The chain carries TRBV6-5 and TRBJ1-2; D gene uncertain. V was clipped by 2 bases and J by 8 bases, with 12 bases between them. CDR1 is MNHEY and CDR2 is SVGAGI in the germline V gene. The CDR3 has 13 amino acids. CDR3 sequence: CASSYGISTGYTF. As DNA, the CDR3 is TGTGCCAGCAGTTACGGGATATCAACGGGCTACACCTTC.

This clone was seen only a few times. The chain has TRBV6-5 and TRBJ1-2, with 7 positions matching TRBD1. The CDR3 is 15 residues long. V dropped 0 bases and J dropped 4; count of bases not matched to a gene: 5. CDR1 and CDR2 (germline): MNHEY, SVGAGI. In DNA form, the CDR3 reads TGTGCCAGCAGTTACTCAGGGGGCCTCGGCTATGGCTACACCTTC. Its protein product is CASSYSGGLGYGYTF.